What follows are 14 T cell receptor beta chains derived from one specimen sequenced in a study of tumor and adjacent non-tumor tissue in lung cancer. A modified ARM-PCR protocol with three rounds of nested PCR amplified TCRbeta. In TCRdb, the multiplex PCR reads were re-called with MiXCR into one record per CDR3 protein. The data hold 200,000 to 250,000 distinct CDR3 sequences, with 71% observed a single time. The template was RNA from unsorted bulk tissue. Sequencing input: lung tumor tissue. These receptors originate from a man in his fifties or sixties with non-small cell lung cancer.

This clonotype is a singleton in its sample. At one of its ends the junction is not consistent with the germline gene, which may arise from a read error. CDR3 sequence reads: CTSSLVQGEAFF. In nucleotides, the CDR3 is TGTACCAGCAGCTTAGTCCAGGGAGAAGCTTTCTTT. The chain combines TRBV11-3 with TRBJ1-1; a possible D gene is TRBD1 (5 bases). Germline loops: CDR1 SGHNT, CDR2 YENEEA. The CDR3 totals 12 residues.

In its sample, this clonotype was seen many times. This chain joins TRBV11-2 and TRBJ1-1; D not certain. V lost 5 bases and J lost 1, with 8 bases in between. The CDR3 extends over 13 amino acids. Germline loops: CDR1 SGHAT, CDR2 FQNNGV. CDR3 sequence: CASSPNQNTEAFF. The CDR3 nucleotides read TGTGCCAGCAGCCCAAACCAGAACACTGAAGCTTTCTTT.

Comment on this clonotype: One base away lies a much larger clone, so this may be a sequencing read error. CDR3 residues: CSVVQRATDTQYF. As DNA, the CDR3 is TGCAGCGTTGTCCAGCGGGCCACAGATACGCAGTATTTT. V usage is TRBV29-1 and J usage is TRBJ2-3; D perhaps matches TRBD2 (6 bases). The CDR3 consists of 13 residues. Germline assignment: CDR1 SQVTM and CDR2 ANQGSEA. V was shortened by 4 bases and J by 2 bases, with 10 bases between the two germline ends.

J is TRBJ2-3 and V is TRBV20-1; 7 bases map to TRBD2. The J segment lost 4 bases and the V segment lost 1 base, leaving 11 bases of the junction unmatched. Germline values: CDR1 DFQATT, CDR2 SNEGSKA (reference sequence). The CDR3 covers 16 residues. As DNA, the CDR3 is TGCAGTGCTAGAGGTCCGGCTTGCGGGAGTTCAGATACGCAGTATTTT. This sequence encodes CSARGPACGSSDTQYF.

This clonotype has ten or more counts. V usage is TRBV12-3 or TRBV12-4 and J usage is TRBJ2-3; maybe TRBD2 (5 bases). Trimming cost V 2 bases and J 5 bases, with 14 bases left between them. The CDR3 is made up of 15 amino acids. The chain's CDR3 is CASSLSGPGIDTQYF. DNA for the CDR3: TGTGCCAGCAGTTTATCGGGCCCGGGGATAGATACGCAGTATTTT.

The rearrangement links TRBV29-1 to TRBJ2-7; 8 nucleotides match TRBD2. Germline V CDR1 and CDR2: SQVTM, ANQGSEA. The CDR3 is 13 residues long. CDR3: CGLTVAGTGEQYF. The CDR3 DNA reads as TGCGGCCTAACGGTAGCGGGAACCGGCGAGCAGTACTTC.

The table lists this clonotype with many counts. The chain uses TRBV12-3 or TRBV12-4 and TRBJ2-7; 10 bases match TRBD2. J was trimmed by 0 bases and V by 4 bases; bases with no gene match: 3. The CDR3 is made up of 15 amino acids. CDR3 in amino acids: CASSSSGGASYEQYF. CDR3 bases: TGTGCCAGCAGTTCCAGCGGGGGGGCCTCCTACGAGCAGTACTTC.

To note about this clonotype: The junction does not match germline at one end; this may be a read error. In DNA form, the CDR3 reads TGTGACAGCAGCGTCGGGGCACTCGGGGAGACCCAGTACTTC. It codes for CDSSVGALGETQYF. The chain uses TRBV11-2 and TRBJ2-5; D may match TRBD1 or TRBD2 (5 bases each). Looked up from germline, CDR1 is SGHAT and CDR2 is FQNNGV. The CDR3 is made up of 14 amino acids.

Regarding this clonotype: A read error is possible here, since a much larger clone lies one base away. V usage is TRBV12-3 or TRBV12-4 and J usage is TRBJ2-3, with 10 bases fitting TRBD2. There are 15 residues in the CDR3. V trimming: 5 bases; J trimming: 6 bases; junction bases outside the gene matches: 8. The CDR3 sequence is CASSTGLARVDTQYF. DNA of the CDR3: TGTGCCAGCAGTACGGGACTAGCGAGAGTTGATACGCAGTATTTT.

On this clonotype: It may be a read error: a sequence one base away is much more abundant. This chain connects TRBV20-1 to TRBJ2-3; the match to TRBD1 covers 10 bases. CDR3 length: 16 amino acids. Germline V gives CDR1 DFQATT, CDR2 SNEGSKA (reference sequence). The V and J ends lost 5 bases and 2 bases, in that order; junction bases with no gene match: 10. The CDR3 region is CSAPTVGTGVTDTQYF. The CDR3 region has the DNA TGCAGTGCTCCAACAGTCGGGACAGGGGTCACAGATACGCAGTATTTT.

This clonotype was found once. In this CDR3 the conserved last residue, phenylalanine or tryptophan, is missing, so a read error is likely. The chain couples TRBV11-2 to TRBJ1-2; possibly TRBD1 for D (5 bases). CDR3 size: 14 residues. Germline CDR1 is SGHAT and CDR2 is FQNNGV. The chain's CDR3 is CASSSGTARDGYTS. CDR3 sequence (DNA): TGTGCCAGTAGCTCCGGGACGGCACGAGATGGCTACACCTCC.

Worth noting for this clonotype: A much larger clone lies a single base off, so this may be a read error. This chain uses TRBV5-4 with TRBJ2-5; perhaps TRBD1 as D (6 bases). The germline CDR1 and CDR2 sequences are SGHNT and YYREEE (reference sequence). This CDR3 is built from 13 residues. V lost 3 bases, J lost 4 bases, and 10 bases lay in between. The CDR3 loop is CASSWHRAETQYF. The CDR3 DNA is TGTGCCAGCAGCTGGCACAGGGCAGAGACCCAGTACTTC.

The rearrangement uses TRBV12-5 and TRBJ1-2; D remains unclear. CDR1 LGHNT and CDR2 FRNRAP come from the germline V gene. This CDR3 is 14 amino acids long. V lost 4 bases to trimming and J lost 3 bases, with 12 bases between them. CDR3 residues: CASGSSAPYYGYTF. CDR3 coding DNA: TGTGCTAGTGGTTCTTCAGCACCCTACTATGGCTACACCTTC.

The V and J genes are TRBV20-1 and TRBJ1-2; the D gene is possibly TRBD1 (5 bases). Germline loops: CDR1 DFQATT, CDR2 SNEGSKA (reference sequence). Trimming cost V 8 bases and J 8 bases, with 24 bases left between them. The CDR3 spans 14 residues. Written as DNA, the CDR3 is TGCAGTCCTCCCATCAGGGCGCCGAAAGGAGGCTACACCTTC. Protein: CSPPIRAPKGGYTF.